The clone carrying this TCR beta chain was counted at least ten times. The data originate from a study of blood T cells in healthy people across ages. The second PCR ran roughly 6 to 12 cycles with a sample-barcoded 5' primer and J-beta primers. Via MiXCR, TCRdb re-called the 5' RACE reads, giving one row per CDR3 protein. Found here are more than 900,000 distinct CDR3 sequences, roughly 29% of them singletons; the top ten hold 10% to 13%. A further study also used this sample, focusing on T cells of mothers and their children.

Sequenced input: blood. This receptor was identified in a woman in her thirties or forties in good health.

The CDR3 protein is CASSSRTSGVISYNEQFF. The CDR3 nucleotides read TGTGCCAGCAGCTCGAGGACTAGCGGGGTGATATCCTACAATGAGCAGTTCTTC. The chain uses TRBV7-2 and TRBJ2-1; 12 bases agree with TRBD2. V shed 4 bases, J shed 1 base, and the junction held 8 bases outside the gene matches. The CDR3 has 18 residues. CDR1 and CDR2 from the germline V gene are SGHTA and FQGNSA.